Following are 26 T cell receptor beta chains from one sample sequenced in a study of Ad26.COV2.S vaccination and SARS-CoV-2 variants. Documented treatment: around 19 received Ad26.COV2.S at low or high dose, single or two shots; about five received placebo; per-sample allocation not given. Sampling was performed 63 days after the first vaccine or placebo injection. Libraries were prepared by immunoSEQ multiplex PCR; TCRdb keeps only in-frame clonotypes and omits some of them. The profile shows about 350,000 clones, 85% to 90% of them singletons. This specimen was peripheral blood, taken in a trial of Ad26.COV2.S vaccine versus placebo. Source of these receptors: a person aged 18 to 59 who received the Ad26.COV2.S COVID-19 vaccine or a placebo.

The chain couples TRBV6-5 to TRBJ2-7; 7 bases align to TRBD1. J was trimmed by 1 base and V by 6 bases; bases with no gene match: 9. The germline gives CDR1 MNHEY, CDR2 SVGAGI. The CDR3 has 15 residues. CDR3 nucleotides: TGTGCCAGCAGCACTTCCGGGACAGCTTCCTACGAGCAGTACTTC. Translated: CASSTSGTASYEQYF.

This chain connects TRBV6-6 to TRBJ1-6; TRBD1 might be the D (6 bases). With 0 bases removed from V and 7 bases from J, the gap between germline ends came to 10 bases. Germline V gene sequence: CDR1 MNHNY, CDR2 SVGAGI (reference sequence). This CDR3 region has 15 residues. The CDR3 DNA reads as TGTGCCAGCAGTTACTCATGGGACATAAATTCACCCCTCCACTTT. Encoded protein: CASSYSWDINSPLHF.

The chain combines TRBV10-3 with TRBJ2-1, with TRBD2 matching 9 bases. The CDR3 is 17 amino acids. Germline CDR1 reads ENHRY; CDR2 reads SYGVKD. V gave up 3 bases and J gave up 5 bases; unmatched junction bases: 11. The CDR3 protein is CAISDQERAGGNNEQFF. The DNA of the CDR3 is TGTGCCATCAGTGACCAGGAAAGAGCGGGGGGAAACAATGAGCAGTTCTTC.

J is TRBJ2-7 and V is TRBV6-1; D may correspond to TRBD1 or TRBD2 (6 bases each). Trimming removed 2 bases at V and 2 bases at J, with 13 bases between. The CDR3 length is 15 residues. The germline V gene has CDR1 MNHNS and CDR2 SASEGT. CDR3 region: CASSEPGDFTYEQYF. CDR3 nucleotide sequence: TGTGCCAGCAGTGAACCAGGGGACTTTACCTACGAGCAGTACTTC.

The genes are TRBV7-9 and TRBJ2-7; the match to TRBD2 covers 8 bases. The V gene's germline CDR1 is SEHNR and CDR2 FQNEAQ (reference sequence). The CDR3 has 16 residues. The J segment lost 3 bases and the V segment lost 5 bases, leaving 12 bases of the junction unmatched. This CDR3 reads CASSLSGLARDYEQYF. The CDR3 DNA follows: TGTGCCAGCAGCCTAAGTGGACTAGCCCGAGACTACGAGCAGTACTTC.

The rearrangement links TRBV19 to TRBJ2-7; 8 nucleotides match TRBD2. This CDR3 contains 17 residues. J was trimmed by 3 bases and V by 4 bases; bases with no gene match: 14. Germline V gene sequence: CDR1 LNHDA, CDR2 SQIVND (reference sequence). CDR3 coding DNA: TGTGCCAGTAGTAAAGCGGGGGATCCGGTCCTATACTACGAGCAGTACTTC. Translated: CASSKAGDPVLYYEQYF.

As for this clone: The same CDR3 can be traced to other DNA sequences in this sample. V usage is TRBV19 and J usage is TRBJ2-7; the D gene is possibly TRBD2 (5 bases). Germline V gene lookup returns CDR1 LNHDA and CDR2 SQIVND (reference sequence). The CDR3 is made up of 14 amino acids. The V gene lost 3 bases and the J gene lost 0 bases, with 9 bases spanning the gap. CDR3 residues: CASSIRRDSYEQYF. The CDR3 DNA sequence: TGTGCCAGTAGTATCAGACGGGACTCCTACGAGCAGTACTTC.

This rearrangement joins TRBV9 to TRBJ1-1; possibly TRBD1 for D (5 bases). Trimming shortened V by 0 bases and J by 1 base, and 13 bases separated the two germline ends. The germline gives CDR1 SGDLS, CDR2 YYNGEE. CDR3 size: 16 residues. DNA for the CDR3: TGTGCCAGCAGCGTAGGGGACTTCCGTGGGAACACTGAAGCTTTCTTT. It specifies CASSVGDFRGNTEAFF.

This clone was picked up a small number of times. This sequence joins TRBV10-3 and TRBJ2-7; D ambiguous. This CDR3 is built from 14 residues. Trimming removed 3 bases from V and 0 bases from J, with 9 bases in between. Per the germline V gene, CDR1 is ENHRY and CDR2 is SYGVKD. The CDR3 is CAISEGSGSYEQYF. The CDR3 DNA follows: TGTGCCATCAGTGAAGGGTCGGGCTCCTACGAGCAGTACTTC.

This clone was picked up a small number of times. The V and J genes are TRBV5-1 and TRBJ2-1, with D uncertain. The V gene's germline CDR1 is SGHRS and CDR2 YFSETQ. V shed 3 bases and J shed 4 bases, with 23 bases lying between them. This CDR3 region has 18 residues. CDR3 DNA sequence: TGCGCCAGCAGCTGGTCTAAACGGACGAATCCTCTTTACAATGAGCAGTTCTTC. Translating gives CASSWSKRTNPLYNEQFF.

The CDR3 protein is CASSRSGTDSSYEQYF. The CDR3, as DNA: TGTGCCAGCAGTCGCTCCGGGACAGACAGCTCCTACGAGCAGTACTTC. This chain links TRBV27 with TRBJ2-7; the match to TRBD1 covers 7 bases. From germline, CDR1 is MNHEY and CDR2 SMNVEV (reference sequence). There are 16 residues in the CDR3. Trimming cost V 5 bases and J 0 bases; bases outside gene matches: 10.

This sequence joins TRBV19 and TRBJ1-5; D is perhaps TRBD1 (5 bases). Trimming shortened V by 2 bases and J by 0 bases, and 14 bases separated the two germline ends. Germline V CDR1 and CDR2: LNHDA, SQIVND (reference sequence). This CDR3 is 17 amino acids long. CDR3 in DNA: TGTGCCAGTAGTATAAAGGGACGGTTCTATAGCAATCAGCCCCAGCATTTT. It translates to CASSIKGRFYSNQPQHF.

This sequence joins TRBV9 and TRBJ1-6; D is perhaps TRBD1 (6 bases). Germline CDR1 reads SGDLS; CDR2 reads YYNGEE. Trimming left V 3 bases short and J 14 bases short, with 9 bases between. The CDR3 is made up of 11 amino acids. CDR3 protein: CASSAGGTLHF. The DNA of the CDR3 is TGTGCCAGCAGCGCCGGGGGCACCCTCCACTTT.

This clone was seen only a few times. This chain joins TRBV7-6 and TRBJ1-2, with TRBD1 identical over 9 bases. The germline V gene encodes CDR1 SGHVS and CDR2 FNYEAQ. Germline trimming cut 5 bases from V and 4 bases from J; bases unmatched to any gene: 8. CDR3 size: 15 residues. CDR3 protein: CASSPSTGGVYGYTF. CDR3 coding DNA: TGTGCCAGCAGCCCCTCCACAGGGGGCGTCTATGGCTACACCTTC.

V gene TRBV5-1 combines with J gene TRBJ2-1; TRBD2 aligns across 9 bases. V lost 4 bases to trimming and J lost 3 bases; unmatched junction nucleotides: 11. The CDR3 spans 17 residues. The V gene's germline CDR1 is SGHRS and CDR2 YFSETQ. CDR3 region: CASSPQPGTSSYNEQFF. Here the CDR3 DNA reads TGCGCCAGCAGCCCACAACCCGGGACTAGCAGCTACAATGAGCAGTTCTTC.

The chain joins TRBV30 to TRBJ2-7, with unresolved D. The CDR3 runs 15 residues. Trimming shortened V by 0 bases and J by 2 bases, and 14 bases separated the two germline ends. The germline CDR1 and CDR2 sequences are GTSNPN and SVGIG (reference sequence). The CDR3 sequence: CAWSVGSAGTYEQYF. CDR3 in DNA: TGTGCCTGGAGTGTAGGGTCAGCAGGCACCTACGAGCAGTACTTC.

The CDR3 region has the DNA TGTGCCAGCAGCTTGGACAGGAACCAAGAGACCCAGTACTTC. As protein: CASSLDRNQETQYF. This chain joins TRBV7-2 and TRBJ2-5; 7 nucleotides align to TRBD1. Trimming removed 3 bases from V and 0 bases from J; junction bases left unmatched: 1. This CDR3 has 14 amino acids. Germline V gives CDR1 SGHTA, CDR2 FQGNSA.

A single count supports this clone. The CDR3 DNA is TGTGCCAGCAGCACGCGGGGGGCTGGAAACACCATATATTTT. This sequence encodes CASSTRGAGNTIYF. The chain combines TRBV6-6 with TRBJ1-3; maybe TRBD1 (5 bases). The CDR3 extends over 14 amino acids. Germline-derived CDR1 and CDR2 are MNHNY and SVGAGI (reference sequence). The V and J ends lost 6 bases and 2 bases respectively, with 11 bases between them.

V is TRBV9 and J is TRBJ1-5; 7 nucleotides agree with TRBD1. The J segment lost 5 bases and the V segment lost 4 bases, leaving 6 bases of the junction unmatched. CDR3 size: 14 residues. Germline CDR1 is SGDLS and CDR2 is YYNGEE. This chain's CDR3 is CASSRGLGDQPQHF. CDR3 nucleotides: TGTGCCAGCAGCAGGGGGCTGGGGGATCAGCCCCAGCATTTT.

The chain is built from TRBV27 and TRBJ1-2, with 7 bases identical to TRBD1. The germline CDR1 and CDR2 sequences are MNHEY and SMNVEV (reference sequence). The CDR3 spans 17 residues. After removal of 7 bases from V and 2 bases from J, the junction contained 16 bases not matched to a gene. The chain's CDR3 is CASTPTGEDNNNYGYTF. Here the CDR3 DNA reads TGTGCCAGCACCCCTACAGGGGAAGATAACAACAACTATGGCTACACCTTC.

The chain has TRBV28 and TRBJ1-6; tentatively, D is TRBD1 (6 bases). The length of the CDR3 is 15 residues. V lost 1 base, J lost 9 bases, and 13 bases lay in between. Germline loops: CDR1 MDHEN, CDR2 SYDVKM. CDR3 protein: CASSLYGQFRSPLHF. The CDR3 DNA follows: TGTGCCAGCAGTTTATACGGACAGTTTCGTTCACCCCTCCACTTT.

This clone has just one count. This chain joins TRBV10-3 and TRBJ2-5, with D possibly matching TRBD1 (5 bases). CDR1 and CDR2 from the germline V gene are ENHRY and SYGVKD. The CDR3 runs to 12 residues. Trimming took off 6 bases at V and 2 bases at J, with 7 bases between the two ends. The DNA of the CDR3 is TGTGCCATCAGGACAGATCAAGAGACCCAGTACTTC. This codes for CAIRTDQETQYF.

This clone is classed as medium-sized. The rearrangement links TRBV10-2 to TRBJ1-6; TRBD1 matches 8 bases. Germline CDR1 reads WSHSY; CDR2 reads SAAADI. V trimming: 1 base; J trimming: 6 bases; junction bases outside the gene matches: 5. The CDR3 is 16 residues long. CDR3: CASSEFGGQGNSPLHF. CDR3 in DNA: TGCGCCAGCAGTGAGTTCGGTGGACAGGGTAATTCACCCCTCCACTTT.

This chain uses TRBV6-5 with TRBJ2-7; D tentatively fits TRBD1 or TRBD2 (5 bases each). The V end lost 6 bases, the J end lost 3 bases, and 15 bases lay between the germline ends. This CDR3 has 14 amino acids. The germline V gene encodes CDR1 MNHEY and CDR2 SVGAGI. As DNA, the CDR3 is TGTGCCAGCAGCCTAACGAGGGGAAGCTACGAGCAGTACTTC. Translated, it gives CASSLTRGSYEQYF.

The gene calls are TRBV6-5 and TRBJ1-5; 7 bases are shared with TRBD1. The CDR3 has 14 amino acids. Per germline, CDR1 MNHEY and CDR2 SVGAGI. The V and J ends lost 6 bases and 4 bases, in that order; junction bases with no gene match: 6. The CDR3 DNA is TGTGCCAGCAGGACCGGGACAGAGAATCAGCCCCAGCATTTT. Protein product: CASRTGTENQPQHF.

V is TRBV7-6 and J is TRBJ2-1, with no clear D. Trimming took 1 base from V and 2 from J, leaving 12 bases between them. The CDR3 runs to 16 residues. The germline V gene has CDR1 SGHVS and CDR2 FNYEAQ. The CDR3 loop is CASSLVQPTTYNEQFF. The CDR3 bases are TGTGCCAGCAGCTTAGTCCAGCCAACCACCTACAATGAGCAGTTCTTC.